What follows are 8 T cell receptor beta chains derived from one specimen sequenced in a study of patients and donors after allogeneic stem cell transplantation. MiXCR, applied by TCRdb to the RT-PCR reads, yields one record per CDR3 protein. The sample shows about a million distinct CDR3 sequences, about 20% of them seen only once. Sequencing input: blood, either unsorted or a sorted T cell fraction (not recorded which). The receptors were sampled from a human donor who was either an allogeneic HSCT recipient or a stem cell or donor lymphocyte infusion donor (not recorded which). It is not recorded whose cells these are; they may come from a transplant donor.

This clonotype was found a few times. The V and J genes are TRBV20-1 and TRBJ2-7; D might be TRBD2 (5 bases). With 0 bases removed from V and 3 bases from J, the gap between germline ends came to 12 bases. This CDR3 is 14 amino acids long. CDR1 is DFQATT, CDR2 SNEGSKA, per germline (reference sequence). The CDR3 loop is CSARDSRTVYEQYF. For the CDR3, the DNA is TGCAGTGCTAGAGATTCGCGGACTGTCTACGAGCAGTACTTC.

The table lists this clonotype with many counts. The rearrangement links TRBV5-1 to TRBJ1-1; a weak D match, TRBD1 (5 bases). Germline V gene sequence: CDR1 SGHRS, CDR2 YFSETQ. Trimming took off 1 base at V and 10 bases at J, with 20 bases between the two ends. This CDR3 has 15 amino acids. Written as DNA, the CDR3 is TGCGCCAGCAGCTTGACCGGGACGTCGGAATCGGGAGCTTTCTTT. It codes for CASSLTGTSESGAFF.

The chain links TRBV6-6 to TRBJ2-7; D call uncertain. Trimming took 4 bases from V and 4 from J, leaving 11 bases between them. Germline CDR1 reads MNHNY; CDR2 reads SVGAGI (reference sequence). The CDR3 sequence is 13 residues long. CDR3 in amino acids: CASSLEQRYEQYF. In nucleotides, the CDR3 is TGTGCCAGCAGTTTAGAACAGAGATACGAGCAGTACTTC.

Ten or more counts support this clonotype. The chain is built from TRBV3-1 and TRBJ2-7; D is unresolved. The CDR3 length is 14 residues. The ends were cut back, 2 bases at V and 0 bases at J, with 8 bases in the middle. Germline V gene data show CDR1 as LGHDT and CDR2 as YNNKEL (reference sequence). This CDR3 reads CASSQNPSSYEQYF. The CDR3, as DNA: TGTGCCAGCAGCCAAAACCCTAGCTCCTACGAGCAGTACTTC.

This clonotype was seen a few times. The CDR3 coding sequence is TGCAGCGGGACTAGAGGGAACATTCAGTACTTC. Amino acid sequence: CSGTRGNIQYF. V gene TRBV29-1 combines with J gene TRBJ2-4; 7 nucleotides agree with TRBD2. The CDR3 totals 11 residues. With V trimmed by 7 bases and J by 7 bases, 4 bases remained unmatched. Per the germline V gene, CDR1 is SQVTM and CDR2 is ANQGSEA.

This clonotype was counted ten times or more. The chain recombines TRBV12-3 or TRBV12-4 with TRBJ2-3, with 7 bases lining up with TRBD2. V shed 0 bases and J 3 bases; nucleotides not matched to a gene: 3. This CDR3 region has 15 residues. CDR3 nucleotide sequence: TGTGCCAGCAGTTTAGCTGGCGGGGGAACAGATACGCAGTATTTT. Its protein is CASSLAGGGTDTQYF.

There are a few counts of this clonotype. This rearrangement joins TRBV20-1 to TRBJ1-5; tentative D call: TRBD1 (5 bases). From germline, CDR1 is DFQATT and CDR2 SNEGSKA (reference sequence). V lost 4 bases to trimming and J lost 6 bases, with 19 bases between them. This CDR3 has 15 residues. The CDR3 sequence is CSANMDMSGGQPQHF. The CDR3 nucleotides are TGCAGTGCTAACATGGACATGAGCGGGGGTCAGCCCCAGCATTTT.

This chain uses TRBV11-2 with TRBJ2-7; D is possibly TRBD2 (5 bases). The CDR3 is made up of 11 amino acids. V lost 8 bases, J lost 5 bases, and 10 bases lay in between. Germline lookup yields CDR1 SGHAT and CDR2 FQNNGV. The CDR3 DNA reads TGTGCCAGCGGGTTCGGGGACGAGCAGTACTTC. It is translated as CASGFGDEQYF.